These T cell receptor beta chains were read from a single sample in a study of shared clonotypes between healthy human individuals. Some clones are missing from TCRdb's copy, which holds only in-frame ones; the method was immunoSEQ multiplex PCR. The sample yields approximately 2,000,000 clones, 93% seen once. The sample consisted of naive CD8+ T cells from PBMCs. The source is a man between 18 and 35 years old in good health. Some clones in this sample may be carry-over from other donors' samples. Both conserved end residues are part of each CDR3. The D gene is left open where the match is weak. Rows may omit the clone size; those that give it use once, few, many or a size class.

J	size	V	D	DNA	CDR3
TRBJ2-2	NA	TRBV14	NA	TGTGCCAGCAGCCGAGCCTTCCCCGGGGAGCTGTTTTTT	CASSRAFPGELFF
TRBJ2-7	NA	TRBV6-1	TRBD2	TGTGCCAGCAGTGAATTTGGACTAGCGGGAGGGCCAGTCGGCTTC	CASSEFGLAGGPVGF
TRBJ2-7	NA	TRBV9	TRBD1	TGTGCCAGCAGCGAGCATAGGGACAGCGCATCCGAGCAGTACTTC	CASSEHRDSASEQYF
TRBJ2-3	NA	TRBV29-1	TRBD2	TGCAGCGTTGAGGTCGGGCCGGGAGGCAGCACAGATACGCAGTATTTT	CSVEVGPGGSTDTQYF
TRBJ2-7	NA	TRBV5-5	TRBD2	TGTGCCAGCAGCTGGGGCTCTAGCGGGAGGTCGGAGCAGTACTTC	CASSWGSSGRSEQYF
TRBJ2-1	NA	TRBV28	NA	TGTGCCAGCAGCCCCCGTGTCTCCTACAATGAGCAGTTCTTC	CASSPRVSYNEQFF
TRBJ2-3	once	TRBV5-1	NA	TGCGCCAGCAGCTTGGAAAAGCAGGGAGTCGGCACAGATACGCAGTATTTT	CASSLEKQGVGTDTQYF
TRBJ2-2	NA	TRBV6-4	TRBD1	TGTGCCAGCAGGGAGGACAGGGGCAACACCGGGGAGCTGTTTTTT	CASREDRGNTGELFF
TRBJ2-7	once	TRBV28	TRBD1	TGTGCCAGCAGTTGGGGGACAGGGGACTACGAGCAGTACTTC	CASSWGTGDYEQYF
TRBJ2-7	NA	TRBV7-8	NA	TGTGCCAGCAGCTTGGGCAGTGCCTACGAGCAGTACTTC	CASSLGSAYEQYF
TRBJ2-7	NA	TRBV4-1	TRBD2	TGCGCCAGCAGCCCCCGGGGTAGCGGGAGTGCCGAGCAGTACTTC	CASSPRGSGSAEQYF
TRBJ2-7	NA	TRBV4-1	TRBD1	TGCGCCAGCAGCCAAGAATTCCGCAGGGGGAACTACGAGCAGTACTTC	CASSQEFRRGNYEQYF
TRBJ1-1	NA	TRBV4-1	NA	TGCGCCAGCAGGTGGGAGGGGCCCAACACTGAAGCTTTCTTT	CASRWEGPNTEAFF
TRBJ1-1	few	TRBV6-5	TRBD1	TGTGCCAGCAGAACGGGACAGGAAGCTTTCTTT	CASRTGQEAFF
TRBJ2-7	NA	TRBV10-3	TRBD1	TGTGCCATCAGTGAGTCGGGGACAGGGAGGGGGAAGCAGTACTTC	CAISESGTGRGKQYF
TRBJ1-1	NA	TRBV5-8	NA	TGTGCCAGCAGCTTTGGCCAGATATATAACACTGAAGCTTTCTTT	CASSFGQIYNTEAFF
TRBJ1-5	NA	TRBV27	NA	TGTGCCAGCAGTTTATTCGGGGGGTTTAATCAGCCCCAGCATTTT	CASSLFGGFNQPQHF
TRBJ1-5	NA	TRBV15	NA	TGTGCCACCAGCAGCGGTGCTAGTAGCAATCAGCCCCAGCATTTT	CATSSGASSNQPQHF
TRBJ1-4	NA	TRBV7-9	TRBD1	TGTGCCAGCAGCTCCGGGCCGCCAGGGGGTTCTGAAAAACTGTTTTTT	CASSSGPPGGSEKLFF
TRBJ2-7	NA	TRBV27	NA	TGTGCCAGCGGACCCGGGGTCTCCTACGAGCAGTACTTC	CASGPGVSYEQYF
TRBJ1-2	NA	TRBV7-9	NA	TGTGCCAGCAGCTTAGGTTACGGTAGTGATGGCTACACCTTC	CASSLGYGSDGYTF
TRBJ1-2	NA	TRBV27	NA	TGTGCCAGCAGCCGGAGGGTTAACTATGGCTACACCTTC	CASSRRVNYGYTF
TRBJ2-1	NA	TRBV28	NA	TGTGCCAGCAGAGGGACCGCGTCCTACAATGAGCAGTTCTTC	CASRGTASYNEQFF
TRBJ2-1	NA	TRBV30	NA	TGTGCCTGGAGTGCCACCCCTGGTACGAGCCACTCCTACAATGAGCAGTTCTTC	CAWSATPGTSHSYNEQFF
TRBJ2-1	NA	TRBV29-1	NA	TGCAGCGTTGTGGGGGAGGTGTCCTACAATGAGCAGTTCTTC	CSVVGEVSYNEQFF
TRBJ2-7	NA	TRBV27	TRBD2	TGTGCCAGCAGAGCCGGACTAGCGCGTACCTACGAGCAGTACTTC	CASRAGLARTYEQYF
TRBJ1-4	NA	TRBV7-9	NA	TGTGCCAGCAGCGACCTTTTGGGGGATCCTAATGAAAAACTGTTTTTT	CASSDLLGDPNEKLFF
TRBJ2-2	NA	TRBV29-1	TRBD1	TGCAGCGTTGGACAGGGGGCCGCGAACACCGGGGAGCTGTTTTTT	CSVGQGAANTGELFF
TRBJ2-1	NA	TRBV7-8	TRBD1	TGTGCCAGCAGCATTGGGACAGATACCTACAATGAGCAGTTCTTC	CASSIGTDTYNEQFF
TRBJ2-3	NA	TRBV9	TRBD1	TGTGCCAGCAGCGCAGGGACAGACTCTAGCACAGATACGCAGTATTTT	CASSAGTDSSTDTQYF
TRBJ2-5	NA	TRBV14	NA	TGTGCCAGCAGCCAAGGGGTGAAGACCCAGTACTTC	CASSQGVKTQYF
TRBJ2-7	NA	TRBV7-2	NA	TGTGCCAGCAGCATCGGACAGCCCTACGAGCAGTACTTC	CASSIGQPYEQYF